These 28 T cell receptor beta chains originate from one sample sequenced in a study of Graves' ophthalmopathy and Graves' hyperthyroidism. Amplification from RNA transcripts yielded the TCR beta CDR3 regions. Investigators did first-round RT-PCR with HTBI primers, then second-round multiplex PCR. TCRdb processed the multiplex PCR reads anew with MiXCR; each CDR3 protein has one entry. The sample includes about 590,000 distinct CDR3 sequences, 39% of them seen just once. Sequencing was carried out using peripheral blood or thyroid tissue (not recorded which). These receptors originate from an adult man with Graves' hyperthyroidism.

The V gene is TRBV29-1, the J gene TRBJ2-5; D gene ambiguous. The V and J ends lost 7 bases and 4 bases respectively, with 10 bases between them. The V gene's germline CDR1 is SQVTM and CDR2 ANQGSEA. There are 11 residues in the CDR3. CDR3 protein: CSAGAGETQYF. DNA for the CDR3: TGCAGCGCCGGAGCTGGAGAGACCCAGTACTTC.

V gene TRBV7-2 combines with J gene TRBJ1-4; no clear D gene. There are 13 residues in the CDR3. CDR1 and CDR2 from the germline V gene are SGHTA and FQGNSA. Trimming removed 5 bases at V and 10 bases at J, with 14 bases between. The CDR3 here is CASSVGEGGKLFF. The CDR3 DNA reads TGTGCCAGCAGCGTCGGGGAGGGTGGAAAACTGTTTTTT.

This clonotype has a single count. Being one base from a much bigger clone, this may be a read error. Likely a read error: the CDR3 ends without its conserved phenylalanine or tryptophan. The rearrangement joins TRBV4-1 to TRBJ2-7; TRBD1 is a possible D gene (5 bases). With 3 bases removed from V and 4 bases from J, the gap between germline ends came to 13 bases. This CDR3 is 14 amino acids long. Germline V gene lookup returns CDR1 MGHRA and CDR2 YSYEKL. CDR3 sequence: CASSHTGESYEQYL. The CDR3 nucleotides are TGCGCCAGCAGCCACACAGGCGAGAGTTACGAGCAGTACCTC.

The rearrangement joins TRBV20-1 to TRBJ2-3; 9 bases agree with TRBD1. The junction had 5 bases not matched to a gene; V was cut back by 5 bases and J by 8 bases. The CDR3 is 12 amino acids. Germline CDR1 is DFQATT and CDR2 is SNEGSKA (reference sequence). CDR3 in amino acids: CSARQGEGTQYF. The CDR3 DNA reads as TGCAGTGCTCGACAGGGGGAGGGTACGCAGTATTTT.

This clonotype came up many times. This rearrangement joins TRBV7-9 to TRBJ2-7; 7 nucleotides agree with TRBD1. V was pared by 5 bases and J by 1 base, with 5 bases of the junction left unmatched. The CDR3 runs 14 residues. Germline V gives CDR1 SEHNR, CDR2 FQNEAQ (reference sequence). The CDR3 DNA reads as TGTGCCAGCAGCGCTGGGACAGATTCCTACGAGCAGTACTTC. It translates to CASSAGTDSYEQYF.

This clonotype was counted at least ten times. V is TRBV29-1 and J is TRBJ1-1; D remains ambiguous. Germline V gene data show CDR1 as SQVTM and CDR2 as ANQGSEA. The CDR3 extends over 13 amino acids. Trimming pared 6 bases from V and 3 bases from J, leaving 14 bases between. The CDR3 nucleotides are TGCAGCGTCAGTCCGGACTGGGACACTGAAGCTTTCTTT. This gives the protein CSVSPDWDTEAFF.

Note on this clonotype: This clone may be a read error of a much larger clone one base away. The chain carries TRBV19 and TRBJ1-5, with D unresolved. Germline CDR1 is LNHDA and CDR2 is SQIVND (reference sequence). The CDR3 spans 12 residues. CDR3 bases: TGTGCCAGTAGTGCGGAGGGCCAGCTCCAGCATTTT. As protein: CASSAEGQLQHF.

This clonotype was seen ten or more times. V usage is TRBV29-1 and J usage is TRBJ2-5; possible D gene TRBD2, 5 bases. The CDR3 is 14 amino acids. The germline V gene has CDR1 SQVTM and CDR2 ANQGSEA. With 4 bases removed from V and 3 bases from J, the gap between germline ends came to 15 bases. For the CDR3, the DNA is TGCAGCGTTGGCGGGTACCCCCAAAAAGAGACCCAGTACTTC. This codes for CSVGGYPQKETQYF.

The sample holds a few counts of this clonotype. The J gene is TRBJ2-2, the V gene TRBV12-3 or TRBV12-4; TRBD1 aligns across 10 bases. The CDR3 consists of 16 residues. Trimming took 6 bases from V and 6 from J; bases not matched to a gene: 10. The CDR3 reads CASRDRGSSVSGELFF. The CDR3 DNA sequence: TGTGCCAGCAGGGACAGGGGGAGCTCGGTCTCCGGGGAGCTGTTTTTT.

The chain combines TRBV7-9 with TRBJ1-5; TRBD1 matches at 10 bases. This CDR3 has 15 amino acids. V shed 3 bases and J 4 bases; nucleotides not matched to a gene: 3. Germline V gene sequence: CDR1 SEHNR, CDR2 FQNEAQ (reference sequence). For the CDR3, the DNA is TGTGCCAGCAGCTTCGGGACAGGGGAGAATCAGCCCCAGCATTTT. This codes for CASSFGTGENQPQHF.

As to this clonotype: A read error is likely, as this CDR3 ends without the conserved phenylalanine or tryptophan. It is unclear where the CDR3 begins or ends on the DNA, so no DNA is shown, and the CDR3 is as TCRdb lists it. This rearrangement joins TRBV7-2 to TRBJ1-3. With termini counted, the CDR3 has 10 amino acids. Looked up from germline, CDR1 is SGHTA and CDR2 is FQGNSA. The CDR3 sequence: CASREPGLAM.

This rearrangement joins TRBV20-1 to TRBJ2-5; 9 nucleotides line up with TRBD2. This CDR3 has 13 residues. In germline, CDR1 is DFQATT, CDR2 SNEGSKA (reference sequence). J was trimmed by 5 bases and V by 5 bases; bases with no gene match: 6. DNA of the CDR3: TGCAGTGCTCGGCCGGGACTAGCCGAGACCCAGTACTTC. Translation gives CSARPGLAETQYF.

This clonotype was detected many times. The chain employs TRBV6-6 and TRBJ1-6, with TRBD1 matching over 9 bases. After removal of 8 bases from V and 7 bases from J, the junction contained 6 bases not matched to a gene. Germline V gives CDR1 MNHNY, CDR2 SVGAGI (reference sequence). CDR3 length equals 14 residues. In DNA form, the CDR3 reads TGTGCCAGCTGTCGACAGGGGGGGAATTCACCCCTCCACTTT. This translates into CASCRQGGNSPLHF.

This clonotype was recorded many times. Germline is not matched at one junction end, which may reflect a read error. The rearrangement joins TRBV7-9 to TRBJ1-2; tentative D call: TRBD1 (6 bases). The CDR3 has 14 residues. From germline, CDR1 is SEHNR and CDR2 FQNEAQ (reference sequence). CDR3 protein: CASSLGTGSYGYTF. Here the CDR3 DNA reads TGCGCCAGCAGCTTGGGCACAGGGTCCTATGGCTACACCTTC.

This clonotype has more than one count but fewer than ten. This rearrangement joins TRBV4-1 to TRBJ1-5; 8 nucleotides line up with TRBD1. V lost 0 bases to trimming and J lost 1 base; unmatched junction nucleotides: 2. The CDR3 length is 16 residues. Germline-derived CDR1 and CDR2 are MGHRA and YSYEKL. CDR3 nucleotides: TGCGCCAGCAGCCAAGATACAGGGGGGAGCAATCAGCCCCAGCATTTT. Its translation: CASSQDTGGSNQPQHF.

The V and J genes are TRBV7-2 and TRBJ2-5, with 10 bases identical to TRBD1. Losses at the gene ends were 5 bases for V and 0 bases for J; bases not matched to a gene: 6. Germline CDR1 reads SGHTA; CDR2 reads FQGNSA. The CDR3 consists of 16 residues. The CDR3 here is CASSRSGQGNQETQYF. The CDR3 region has the DNA TGTGCCAGCAGCCGCTCGGGACAGGGGAACCAAGAGACCCAGTACTTC. The full variable domain, in which reference TRBV7-2 and TRBJ2-5 provide the parts outside the CDR3, is GAGVSQSPSNKVTEKGKDVELRCDPISGHTALYWYRQSLGQGLEFLIYFQGNSAPDKSGLPSDRFSAERTGGSVSTLTIQRTQQEDSAVYLCASSRSGQGNQETQYFGPGTRLLVL.

The genes are TRBV19 and TRBJ1-1, with D unclear. The CDR3 has 13 amino acids. CDR1 is LNHDA and CDR2 is SQIVND in the germline V gene (reference sequence). With 10 bases removed from V and 2 bases from J, the gap between germline ends came to 14 bases. CDR3 loop: CAKSRRGNTEAFF. CDR3 DNA sequence: TGTGCCAAGTCTCGTCGGGGAAACACTGAAGCTTTCTTT.

V and J are TRBV7-9 and TRBJ2-5; 9 nucleotides match TRBD1. V shed 3 bases, J shed 3 bases, and the junction held 2 bases outside the gene matches. Germline CDR1 is SEHNR and CDR2 is FQNEAQ (reference sequence). The CDR3 spans 14 residues. CDR3 DNA sequence: TGTGCCAGCAGCTTCCGGACAGGGGAAGAGACCCAGTACTTC. It encodes CASSFRTGEETQYF. The whole variable domain, filled in from reference TRBV7-9 and TRBJ2-5, reads DTGVSQNPRHKITKRGQNVTFRCDPISEHNRLYWYRQTLGQGPEFLTYFQNEAQLEKSRLLSDRFSAERPKGSFSTLEIQRTEQGDSAMYLCASSFRTGEETQYFGPGTRLLVL.

This clonotype was detected ten times or more. The V and J genes are TRBV29-1 and TRBJ2-7, with TRBD1 identical over 10 bases. The CDR3 is 13 residues long. V lost 5 bases and J lost 3; bases outside the gene matches: 4. CDR1 is SQVTM, CDR2 ANQGSEA, per germline. The CDR3 reads CSVLGQGNYEQYF. The CDR3 DNA follows: TGCAGCGTTTTGGGACAGGGGAACTACGAGCAGTACTTC.

This clonotype occurred many times. V usage is TRBV6-5 and J usage is TRBJ1-1; D is perhaps TRBD1 (5 bases). V lost 7 bases and J 0 bases, leaving 15 bases between the germline ends. The CDR3 is made up of 15 amino acids. Germline assignment: CDR1 MNHEY and CDR2 SVGAGI. The CDR3 loop is CASTESGLLNTEAFF. CDR3 DNA sequence: TGTGCCAGCACCGAGTCGGGGCTGCTGAACACTGAAGCTTTCTTT.

Many counts were recorded for this clonotype. V usage is TRBV20-1 and J usage is TRBJ1-2; D is undetermined. Germline values: CDR1 DFQATT, CDR2 SNEGSKA (reference sequence). CDR3 size: 11 residues. Deletions cut 1 base from V and 10 bases from J, with 10 bases between. The CDR3 nucleotides read TGCAGTGCTAGAGCTCCAGGAACCTACACCTTC. Translating gives CSARAPGTYTF.

Worth noting for this clonotype: This may be a read error, as it is one base from a much larger clone. The chain combines TRBV10-3 with TRBJ1-5, with D possibly matching TRBD1 (5 bases). This CDR3 has 15 residues. Germline loops: CDR1 ENHRY, CDR2 SYGVKD. Trimming removed 4 bases at V and 2 bases at J, with 12 bases between. The CDR3 is CAISARVEGNQPQHF. CDR3 nucleotides: TGTGCCATCAGTGCCAGGGTTGAAGGCAATCAGCCCCAGCATTTT.

This clonotype came up a few times. V usage is TRBV6-5 and J usage is TRBJ1-4; D is unclear. The V end was cut by 7 bases, the J end by 3 bases, with 12 bases between. The CDR3 loop spans 14 amino acids. CDR1 is MNHEY and CDR2 is SVGAGI in the germline V gene. Written as DNA, the CDR3 is TGTGCCAGCATCTTGGGCCGATCTAATGAAAAACTGTTTTTT. Its protein product is CASILGRSNEKLFF.

This clonotype was detected a few times. The chain links TRBV28 to TRBJ1-1; no reliable D call. With 0 bases removed from V and 1 base from J, the gap between germline ends came to 9 bases. Germline CDR1 is MDHEN and CDR2 is SYDVKM. The CDR3 is made up of 15 amino acids. The CDR3 bases are TGTGCCAGCAGTTTATGGGGAGAACGGAACACTGAAGCTTTCTTT. Translating gives CASSLWGERNTEAFF. Full variable domain (remainder filled in from reference TRBV28 and TRBJ1-1): DVKVTQSSRYLVKRTGEKVFLECVQDMDHENMFWYRQDPGLGLRLIYFSYDVKMKEKGDIPEGYSVSREKKERFSLILESASTNQTSMYLCASSLWGERNTEAFFGQGTRLTVV.

This clonotype was recorded many times. The chain combines TRBV4-2 with TRBJ2-7; TRBD2 aligns across 12 bases. The germline V gene has CDR1 LGHNA and CDR2 YNFKEQ. J lost 2 bases, V lost 2 bases, and 4 bases had no gene match. CDR3 length equals 16 residues. The CDR3 nucleotides read TGTGCCAGCAGCCAAACTAGCGGGAGGACGACCTACGAGCAGTACTTC. This gives the protein CASSQTSGRTTYEQYF.

J is TRBJ1-1 and V is TRBV5-4, with D possibly matching TRBD1 (5 bases). In germline, CDR1 is SGHNT, CDR2 YYREEE (reference sequence). The germline V and J ends were trimmed by 1 base and 4 bases, with 14 bases remaining between them. The CDR3 has 15 amino acids. CDR3 loop: CASSLKGTSGTEAFF. In DNA, the CDR3 is TGTGCCAGCAGCTTGAAGGGGACTAGCGGCACTGAAGCTTTCTTT. The whole variable domain, remainder taken from reference TRBV5-4 and TRBJ1-1, is ETGVTQSPTHLIKTRGQQVTLRCSSQSGHNTVSWYQQALGQGPQFIFQYYREEENGRGNFPPRFSGLQFPNYSSELNVNALELDDSALYLCASSLKGTSGTEAFFGQGTRLTVV.

The CDR3 spells CASSLASAGVPYEQYF. The CDR3 nucleotides read TGTGCCAGCAGCTTAGCGTCGGCAGGGGTCCCCTACGAGCAGTACTTC. The chain recombines TRBV7-3 with TRBJ2-7; the D gene is possibly TRBD1 (6 bases). The CDR3 runs to 16 residues. The germline V gene encodes CDR1 SGHTA and CDR2 FQGTGA. V was clipped by 2 bases and J by 2 bases, with 16 bases between them.

The rearrangement joins TRBV3-1 to TRBJ1-1; 8 bases fit TRBD1. The CDR3 runs to 14 residues. The germline CDR1 and CDR2 sequences are LGHDT and YNNKEL (reference sequence). V lost 4 bases and J lost 0; bases outside the gene matches: 1. The CDR3 loop reads CASSRTGMNTEAFF. In DNA, the CDR3 is TGTGCCAGCAGCCGGACAGGGATGAACACTGAAGCTTTCTTT.